This T cell receptor (beta chain) emerged from a study of T cells in women clearing cervical HPV infection. Comment on this clone: As yet, its antigen is unknown.

Study-wide results and limits: Repertoire richness, not evenness, was significantly elevated in CIN3+ cases versus controls.

Repertoires were generated with immunoSEQ multiplex PCR, while TCRdb's copy carries only in-frame clones and drops some. The listing records tens of thousands of clones. Sequencing was performed on blood buffy coat. This TCR was sampled from a woman between 18 and 70 years old with a cervical HPV16 infection that either progressed to CIN3+ or cleared (not recorded which).

CDR3 loop: CASIHGSSDTYDYTF. The part of the CDR3 DNA that was read is TGTGCCAGCATTCATGGGTCTAGCGACACATACGAC. V is TRBV7-9 and J is TRBJ1-2; D call uncertain. The CDR3 goes on 3 residues after the read ends, and that part is filled in from the germline J gene. The V gene's germline CDR1 is SEHNR and CDR2 FQNEAQ (reference sequence). This CDR3 has 15 residues.